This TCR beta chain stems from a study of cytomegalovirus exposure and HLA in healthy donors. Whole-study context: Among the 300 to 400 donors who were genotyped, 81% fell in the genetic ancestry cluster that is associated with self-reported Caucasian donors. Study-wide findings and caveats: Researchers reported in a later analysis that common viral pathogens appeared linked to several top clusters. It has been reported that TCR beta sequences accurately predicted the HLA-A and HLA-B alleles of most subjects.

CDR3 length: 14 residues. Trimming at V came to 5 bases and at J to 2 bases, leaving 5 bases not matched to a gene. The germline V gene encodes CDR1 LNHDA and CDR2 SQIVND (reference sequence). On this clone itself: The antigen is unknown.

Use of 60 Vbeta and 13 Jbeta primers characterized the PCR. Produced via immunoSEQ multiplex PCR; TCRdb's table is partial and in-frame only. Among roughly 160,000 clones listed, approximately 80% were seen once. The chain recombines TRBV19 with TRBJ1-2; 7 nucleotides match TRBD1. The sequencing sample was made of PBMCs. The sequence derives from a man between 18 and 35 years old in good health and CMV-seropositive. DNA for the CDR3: TGTGCCAGTAGTTCGACAGGGCCCAACTATGGCTACACCTTC. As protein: CASSSTGPNYGYTF. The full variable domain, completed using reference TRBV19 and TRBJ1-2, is DGGITQSPKYLFRKEGQNVTLSCEQNLNHDAMYWYRQDPGQGLRLIYYSQIVNDFQKGDIAEGYSVSREKKESFPLTVTSAQKNPTAFYLCASSSTGPNYGYTFGSGTRLTVV.